A selection of T cell receptor beta chains follows, all from one sample in a study of T cell changes during pregnancy in multiple sclerosis. Generated by immunoSEQ multiplex PCR, the TCRdb table keeps only in-frame clones and is missing some. Of some 71,000 clones in the sample, roughly 93% were seen once. Specimen: peripheral blood, collected in the third trimester of pregnancy. These receptor sequences come from a female donor with multiple sclerosis, enrolled in a pregnancy study. CDR3s include the opening cysteine and the closing phenylalanine or tryptophan. The D gene is left open where the match is weak. Only some rows state a clone size, as once, few, many or a class for expanded clones.

v_call: TRBV11-2; cdr3_length: 14; clone_size: NA; j_call: TRBJ2-7; d_call: TRBD2; cdr3_aa: CASSRAGSSYEQYF; cdr3_nt: TGTGCCAGCAGCCGAGCGGGGTCCTCCTACGAGCAGTACTTC
v_call: TRBV5-1; cdr3_length: 16; clone_size: once; j_call: TRBJ2-7; d_call: NA; cdr3_aa: CASSPRGTLSVHEQYF; cdr3_nt: TGCGCCAGCAGCCCACGCGGGACTCTTAGTGTCCACGAGCAGTACTTC
v_call: TRBV27; cdr3_length: 13; clone_size: NA; j_call: TRBJ2-6; d_call: NA; cdr3_aa: CASSFVGANVLTF; cdr3_nt: TGTGCCAGCAGTTTCGTTGGGGCCAACGTCCTGACTTTC
v_call: TRBV2; cdr3_length: 21; clone_size: NA; j_call: TRBJ2-1; d_call: TRBD2; cdr3_aa: CASSPPPRTSGGSLSYNEQFF; cdr3_nt: TGTGCCAGCAGTCCGCCCCCCCGGACTAGCGGGGGCTCACTATCCTACAATGAGCAGTTCTTC
v_call: TRBV4-3; cdr3_length: 18; clone_size: NA; j_call: TRBJ2-2; d_call: TRBD2; cdr3_aa: CASSQDAGLAGNTGELFF; cdr3_nt: TGCGCCAGCAGCCAAGATGCGGGACTAGCGGGGAACACCGGGGAGCTGTTTTTT
v_call: TRBV7-6; cdr3_length: 19; clone_size: NA; j_call: TRBJ1-1; d_call: TRBD1; cdr3_aa: CASSLGVYATGYSGTEAFF; cdr3_nt: TGTGCCAGCAGCTTAGGGGTTTACGCGACAGGGTACTCGGGGACTGAAGCTTTCTTT
v_call: TRBV19; cdr3_length: 13; clone_size: NA; j_call: TRBJ1-2; d_call: NA; cdr3_aa: CASSIPGRGGYTF; cdr3_nt: TGTGCCAGTAGTATTCCCGGACGGGGTGGCTACACCTTC
v_call: TRBV5-1; cdr3_length: 15; clone_size: NA; j_call: TRBJ1-1; d_call: TRBD1; cdr3_aa: CASSRQGAGETEAFF; cdr3_nt: TGCGCCAGCTCCAGACAGGGGGCTGGGGAAACTGAAGCTTTCTTT
v_call: TRBV19; cdr3_length: 18; clone_size: NA; j_call: TRBJ1-5; d_call: TRBD1; cdr3_aa: CASSKWGTGTGELGAQHF; cdr3_nt: TGTGCCAGTAGTAAATGGGGTACCGGGACAGGCGAGCTGGGAGCCCAGCATTTT
v_call: TRBV18; cdr3_length: 15; clone_size: NA; j_call: TRBJ1-6; d_call: NA; cdr3_aa: CASSRPPLGGSPLHF; cdr3_nt: TGTGCCAGCTCACGTCCGCCCCTCGGGGGTTCACCCCTCCACTTT
v_call: TRBV7-2; cdr3_length: 14; clone_size: NA; j_call: TRBJ1-5; d_call: TRBD1; cdr3_aa: CASSLQGGWQPQHF; cdr3_nt: TGTGCCAGCAGCCTCCAGGGGGGCTGGCAGCCCCAGCATTTT
v_call: TRBV27; cdr3_length: 14; clone_size: NA; j_call: TRBJ2-1; d_call: TRBD1; cdr3_aa: CASRTGRAYNEQFF; cdr3_nt: TGTGCCAGCAGGACAGGGAGAGCTTACAATGAGCAGTTCTTC
v_call: TRBV4-2; cdr3_length: 15; clone_size: NA; j_call: TRBJ2-3; d_call: TRBD2; cdr3_aa: CASSQGAGGPDTQYF; cdr3_nt: TGTGCCAGCAGCCAAGGGGCGGGGGGGCCAGATACGCAGTATTTT
v_call: TRBV2; cdr3_length: 13; clone_size: few; j_call: TRBJ1-2; d_call: NA; cdr3_aa: CARKGAGLYGYTF; cdr3_nt: TGTGCCCGAAAAGGGGCAGGGCTTTATGGCTACACCTTC
v_call: TRBV28; cdr3_length: 16; clone_size: few; j_call: TRBJ2-5; d_call: TRBD2; cdr3_aa: CASSPGTSGGPETQYF; cdr3_nt: TGTGCCAGCAGCCCGGGGACTAGCGGGGGGCCGGAGACCCAGTACTTC
v_call: TRBV9; cdr3_length: 15; clone_size: NA; j_call: TRBJ1-3; d_call: TRBD1; cdr3_aa: CASSVGQGPGNTIYF; cdr3_nt: TGTGCCAGCAGCGTGGGACAGGGGCCTGGAAACACCATATATTTT